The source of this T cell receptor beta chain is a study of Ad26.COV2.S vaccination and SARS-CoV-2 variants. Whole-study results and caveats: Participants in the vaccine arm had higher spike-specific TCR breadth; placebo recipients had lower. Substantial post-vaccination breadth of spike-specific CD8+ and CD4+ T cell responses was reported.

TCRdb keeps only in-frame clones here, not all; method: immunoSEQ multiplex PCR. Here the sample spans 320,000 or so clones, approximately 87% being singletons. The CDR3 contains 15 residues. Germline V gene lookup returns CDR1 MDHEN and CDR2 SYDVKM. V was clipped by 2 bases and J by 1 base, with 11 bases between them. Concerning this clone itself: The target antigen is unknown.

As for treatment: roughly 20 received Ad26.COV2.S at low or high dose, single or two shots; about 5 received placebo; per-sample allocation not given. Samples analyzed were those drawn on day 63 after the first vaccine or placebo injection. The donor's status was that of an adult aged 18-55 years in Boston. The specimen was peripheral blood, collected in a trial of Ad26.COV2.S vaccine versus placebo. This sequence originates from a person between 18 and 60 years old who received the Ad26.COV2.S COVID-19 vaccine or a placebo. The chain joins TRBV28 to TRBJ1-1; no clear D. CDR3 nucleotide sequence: TGTGCCAGCAGTTTAGGGATCGGAGGGAACACTGAAGCTTTCTTT. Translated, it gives CASSLGIGGNTEAFF.